This entry features one TCR beta chain sequence. Its antigen remains unknown. Trimming removed 2 bases from V and 0 bases from J, with 14 bases in between. The CDR3 length is 17 residues. Germline CDR1 and CDR2: KGHSH and LQKENI. The assay was immunoSEQ multiplex PCR, and TCRdb's table has in-frame clones only and misses some. The sample holds 150,000 or so clones, around 90% seen once. This sample stems from a study of T cell responses to AZD1222 COVID-19 vaccine. Broader study findings: Clonal diversity may have been underestimated in mostly white British donors. Researchers took repertoire samples only after the peak T cell response had come. Increased Spike-specific TCR breadth and depth were observed after two AZD1222 doses.

The chain links TRBV18 to TRBJ1-5; D is unresolved. The material sequenced was peripheral blood, taken on day 0 of AZD1222 vaccination. This TCR was sampled from an adult in good health. This CDR3 is CASSPSGGGYSNQPQHF. Here the CDR3 DNA reads TGTGCCAGCTCACCATCCGGAGGTGGGTATAGCAATCAGCCCCAGCATTTT.